This T cell receptor (beta chain) appears in the sequencing data of a study of T cell repertoires in cytomegalovirus infection. Findings and caveats of the study: HLA-C-restricted TCR beta clonotypes specific for CMV led the ex vivo response.

From the reads, TCRdb called clonotypes with MiXCR, one entry per CDR3 protein. The sample contains about 740,000 distinct CDR3 sequences, 35% of which appear only once. For this clonotype: Its antigen is unidentified.

The CDR3 consists of 14 residues. Germline CDR1 SGHTA, CDR2 FQGNSA. The germline V and J ends were trimmed by 5 bases and 5 bases, with 13 bases remaining between them. The chain is built from TRBV7-2 and TRBJ2-4; D might be TRBD2 (5 bases). The sequence was collected from a human donor in good health (CMV status not recorded). Some clones in this sample may be carry-over from other donors' samples. The sequencing input was PBMCs. The CDR3 DNA reads TGTGCCAGCAGCGTACTAGTGGGTCAAAACATTCAGTACTTC. Translated, it gives CASSVLVGQNIQYF.